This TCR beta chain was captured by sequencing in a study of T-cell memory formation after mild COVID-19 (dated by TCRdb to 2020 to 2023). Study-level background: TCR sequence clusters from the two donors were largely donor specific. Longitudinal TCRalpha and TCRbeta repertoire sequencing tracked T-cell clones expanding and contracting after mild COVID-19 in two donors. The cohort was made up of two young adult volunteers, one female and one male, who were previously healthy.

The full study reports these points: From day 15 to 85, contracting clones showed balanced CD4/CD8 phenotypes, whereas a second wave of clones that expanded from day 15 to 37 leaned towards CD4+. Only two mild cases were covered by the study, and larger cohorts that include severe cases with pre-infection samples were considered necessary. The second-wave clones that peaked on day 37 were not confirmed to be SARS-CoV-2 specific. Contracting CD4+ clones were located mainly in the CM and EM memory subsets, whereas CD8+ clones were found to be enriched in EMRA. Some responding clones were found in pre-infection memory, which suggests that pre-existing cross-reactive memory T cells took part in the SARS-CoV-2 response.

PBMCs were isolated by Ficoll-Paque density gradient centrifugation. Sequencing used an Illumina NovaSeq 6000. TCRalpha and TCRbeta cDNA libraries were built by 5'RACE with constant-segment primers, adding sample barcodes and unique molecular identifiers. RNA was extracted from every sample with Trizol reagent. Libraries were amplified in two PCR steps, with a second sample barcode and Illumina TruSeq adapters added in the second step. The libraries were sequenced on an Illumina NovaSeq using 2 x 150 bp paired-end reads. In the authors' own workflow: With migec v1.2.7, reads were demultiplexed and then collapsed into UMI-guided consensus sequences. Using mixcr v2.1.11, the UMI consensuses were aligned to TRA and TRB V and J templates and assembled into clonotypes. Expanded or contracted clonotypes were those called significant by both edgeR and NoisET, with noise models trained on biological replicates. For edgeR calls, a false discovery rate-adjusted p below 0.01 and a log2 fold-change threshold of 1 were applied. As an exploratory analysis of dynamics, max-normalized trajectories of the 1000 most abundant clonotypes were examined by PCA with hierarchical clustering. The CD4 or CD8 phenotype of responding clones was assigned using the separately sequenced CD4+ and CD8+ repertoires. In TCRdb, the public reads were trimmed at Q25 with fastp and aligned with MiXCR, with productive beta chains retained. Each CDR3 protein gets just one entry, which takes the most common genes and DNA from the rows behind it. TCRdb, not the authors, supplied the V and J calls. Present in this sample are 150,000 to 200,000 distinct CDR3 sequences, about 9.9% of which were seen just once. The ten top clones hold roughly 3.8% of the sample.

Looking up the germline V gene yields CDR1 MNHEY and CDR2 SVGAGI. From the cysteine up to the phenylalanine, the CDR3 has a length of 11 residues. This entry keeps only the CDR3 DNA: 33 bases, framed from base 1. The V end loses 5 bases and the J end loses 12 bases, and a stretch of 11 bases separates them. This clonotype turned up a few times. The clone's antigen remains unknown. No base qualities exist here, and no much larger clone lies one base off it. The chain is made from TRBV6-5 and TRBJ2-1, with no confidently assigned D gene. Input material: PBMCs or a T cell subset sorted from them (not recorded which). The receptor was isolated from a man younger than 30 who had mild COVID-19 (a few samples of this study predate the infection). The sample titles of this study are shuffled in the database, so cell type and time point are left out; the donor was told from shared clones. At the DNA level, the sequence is TGTGCCAGCAGTGAAGGGATTGCGCAGTTCTTC. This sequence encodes CASSEGIAQFF.